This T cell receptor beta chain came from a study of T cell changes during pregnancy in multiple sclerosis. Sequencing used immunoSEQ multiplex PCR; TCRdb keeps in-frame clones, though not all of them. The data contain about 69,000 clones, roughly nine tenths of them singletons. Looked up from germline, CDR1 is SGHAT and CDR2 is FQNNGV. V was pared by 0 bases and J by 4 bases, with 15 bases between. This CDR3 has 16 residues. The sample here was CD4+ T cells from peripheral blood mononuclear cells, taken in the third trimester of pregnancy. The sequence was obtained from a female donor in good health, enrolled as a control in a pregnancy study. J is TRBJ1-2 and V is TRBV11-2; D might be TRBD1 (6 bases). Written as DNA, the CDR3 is TGTGCCAGCAGCTTAGACTCACAGGGTTGGGGCTATGGCTACACCTTC. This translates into CASSLDSQGWGYGYTF.